The next 4 T cell receptor beta chains were all read from a single sample in a study of Graves' ophthalmopathy and Graves' hyperthyroidism. The sequenced template was RNA, covering the TCR beta CDR3 region. Following a first-round RT-PCR that used HTBI primers, a second-round multiplex PCR was carried out. One entry per CDR3 protein results from TCRdb running MiXCR on the multiplex PCR reads. The table has a few hundred thousand distinct CDR3 sequences, roughly 17% seen once. Sequenced material: peripheral blood. The receptors were sampled from an adult woman with stable Graves' hyperthyroidism.

This clonotype was seen ten or more times. V usage is TRBV20-1 and J usage is TRBJ2-5; D is unresolved. This CDR3 spans 13 amino acids. The germline V and J ends were trimmed by 3 bases and 5 bases, with 13 bases remaining between them. CDR1 and CDR2 (germline): DFQATT, SNEGSKA (reference sequence). The CDR3: CSASLDGSETQYF. CDR3 nucleotides: TGCAGTGCTAGTCTTGACGGCTCGGAGACCCAGTACTTC.

The DNA of the CDR3 is TGTGCCAGCAAAGTGAGTAGAGCTTTCACCGGGGAGCTGTTTTTT. Translating it yields CASKVSRAFTGELFF. The gene calls are TRBV27 and TRBJ2-2; D uncertain. Germline V gene lookup returns CDR1 MNHEY and CDR2 SMNVEV (reference sequence). CDR3 length: 15 residues. Trimming removed 7 bases from V and 4 bases from J, with 16 bases in between.

This rearrangement joins TRBV6-1 to TRBJ1-1; possible D gene TRBD1, 6 bases. CDR1 MNHNS and CDR2 SASEGT come from the germline V gene. V lost 6 bases to trimming and J lost 10 bases, with 12 bases between them. This CDR3 contains 11 residues. The CDR3 nucleotides read TGTGCCAGCAGCAGAGGGGGGTTAGCTTTCTTT. Its translation: CASSRGGLAFF.

This clonotype was counted only a few times. This sequence joins TRBV10-3 and TRBJ1-2; D possibly corresponds to TRBD1 (6 bases). CDR3 size: 14 residues. V was clipped by 10 bases and J by 4 bases, with 19 bases between them. Germline V gives CDR1 ENHRY, CDR2 SYGVKD. The CDR3 spells CASAGVRGSYGYTF. CDR3 in DNA: TGTGCCAGCGCAGGGGTAAGGGGATCCTATGGCTACACCTTC.